The 29 T cell receptor beta chains presented below share a single source sample, sequenced in a study of blood T cell repertoires in COVID-19. Clones were sequenced by immunoSEQ multiplex PCR, and TCRdb holds only the in-frame ones, with some missing. The top ten hold 3% to 4% of the sample, which has about 160,000 clones, approximately 87% seen once. The specimen sequenced was peripheral blood. The receptors here all came from a woman in her 70s with acute or convalescent COVID-19.

This rearrangement joins TRBV9 to TRBJ2-1; 7 bases are a match to TRBD2. The CDR3 loop spans 15 amino acids. The germline gives CDR1 SGDLS, CDR2 YYNGEE. Trimming at V came to 0 bases and at J to 12 bases, leaving 12 bases not matched to a gene. This chain's CDR3 is CASSVEPTGTIRQFF. The CDR3 region has the DNA TGTGCCAGCAGCGTAGAGCCCACCGGGACTATACGGCAGTTCTTC.

V is TRBV6-1 and J is TRBJ1-5, with a weak D call TRBD1 (6 bases). The CDR3 totals 15 residues. The germline V and J ends were trimmed by 1 base and 6 bases, with 13 bases remaining between them. Per the germline V gene, CDR1 is MNHNS and CDR2 is SASEGT. CDR3 sequence reads: CASSEVGGRLQPQHF. In DNA, the CDR3 is TGTGCCAGCAGTGAAGTGGGGGGGCGTCTTCAGCCCCAGCATTTT.

V is TRBV19 and J is TRBJ2-1, with a possible D match to TRBD2 (7 bases). The CDR3 runs 15 residues. V dropped 5 bases and J dropped 3 bases, with 14 bases sitting between them. Germline V gene data show CDR1 as LNHDA and CDR2 as SQIVND (reference sequence). CDR3 in amino acids: CASSLGGGHYNEQFF. The CDR3 DNA reads TGTGCCAGTAGTCTAGGGGGAGGGCACTACAATGAGCAGTTCTTC.

This chain links TRBV6-1 with TRBJ1-3; possible D gene TRBD1, 6 bases. The CDR3 has 15 residues. Germline CDR1 is MNHNS and CDR2 is SASEGT. V was clipped by 3 bases and J by 4 bases, with 13 bases between them. For the CDR3, the DNA is TGTGCCAGCAGTGAGCTTAGGACAGCAGGAAACACCATATATTTT. Translated: CASSELRTAGNTIYF.

The rearrangement joins TRBV18 to TRBJ1-2; 7 bases fit TRBD1. CDR1 is KGHSH and CDR2 is LQKENI in the germline V gene. With V trimmed by 5 bases and J by 3 bases, 15 bases remained unmatched. There are 17 residues in the CDR3. The CDR3 protein is CASSATTGPQTYYGYTF. Here the CDR3 DNA reads TGTGCCAGCTCAGCAACGACAGGGCCTCAAACCTACTATGGCTACACCTTC.

This rearrangement joins TRBV19 to TRBJ1-3, with unresolved D. The germline V gene has CDR1 LNHDA and CDR2 SQIVND (reference sequence). The CDR3 totals 14 residues. V was pared by 6 bases and J by 2 bases, with 11 bases between. CDR3 sequence (DNA): TGTGCCAGTAGCCTACGGGATGCTGGAAACACCATATATTTT. Translating gives CASSLRDAGNTIYF.

This chain uses TRBV28 with TRBJ2-5; D perhaps matches TRBD2 (5 bases). The V gene's germline CDR1 is MDHEN and CDR2 SYDVKM. V was cut by 6 bases and J by 0 bases, with 11 bases left in between. The CDR3 contains 14 residues. The CDR3, as DNA: TGTGCCAGCAGCGGTCCGGGGAACCAAGAGACCCAGTACTTC. This encodes CASSGPGNQETQYF.

This clone was counted between two and nine times. In DNA form, the CDR3 reads TGTGCCAGCAGTTACCGGGGGACTCTTAATTCACCCCTCCACTTT. Protein product: CASSYRGTLNSPLHF. The chain couples TRBV6-2 or TRBV6-3 to TRBJ1-6; D is perhaps TRBD1 (5 bases). The germline V gene has CDR1 MNHEY and CDR2 SVGEGT. The CDR3 runs 15 residues. Trimming removed 2 bases at V and 6 bases at J, with 11 bases between.

The rearrangement joins TRBV20-1 to TRBJ2-1; D is perhaps TRBD2 (5 bases). V was trimmed by 6 bases and J by 13 bases, leaving 16 bases between them. The V gene's germline CDR1 is DFQATT and CDR2 SNEGSKA (reference sequence). The CDR3 is 11 residues long. CDR3 region: CSATRTPGQFF. The CDR3 bases are TGCAGTGCAACGCGGACTCCGGGTCAGTTCTTC.

The rearrangement joins TRBV18 to TRBJ2-3, with D perhaps matching TRBD2 (5 bases). Germline CDR1 KGHSH, CDR2 LQKENI. The ends were cut back, 2 bases at V and 1 base at J, with 13 bases in the middle. The CDR3 covers 16 residues. CDR3 sequence: CASSPVLALGTDTQYF. The CDR3 DNA sequence: TGTGCCAGCTCACCAGTCTTAGCGCTCGGCACAGATACGCAGTATTTT.

Points on this clone: Other DNA sequences of this sample code for an identical CDR3. The J gene is TRBJ1-1, the V gene TRBV20-1, with 8 bases lining up with TRBD1. CDR1 is DFQATT, CDR2 SNEGSKA, per germline (reference sequence). The CDR3 sequence is 10 residues long. V gave up 5 bases and J gave up 8 bases; unmatched junction bases: 1. The CDR3 sequence is CSAGDREAFF. For the CDR3, the DNA is TGCAGTGCTGGGGACAGGGAAGCTTTCTTT.

The chain recombines TRBV4-3 with TRBJ1-5; D perhaps matches TRBD1 (5 bases). CDR3 size: 15 residues. Germline loops: CDR1 LGHNA, CDR2 YSLEER. V lost 0 bases and J 6 bases, leaving 12 bases between the germline ends. This CDR3 reads CASSQEAGISQPQHF. In nucleotides, the CDR3 is TGCGCCAGCAGCCAAGAGGCAGGGATTAGTCAGCCCCAGCATTTT.

The J gene is TRBJ1-2, the V gene TRBV5-4; 9 nucleotides match TRBD1. The length of the CDR3 is 15 residues. CDR1 and CDR2 (germline): SGHNT, YYREEE (reference sequence). After removal of 1 base from V and 5 bases from J, the junction contained 6 bases not matched to a gene. The DNA of the CDR3 is TGTGCCAGCAGCTTGCCGGGACAGGGAAGATATGGCTACACCTTC. Translated: CASSLPGQGRYGYTF.

The chain carries TRBV11-2 and TRBJ2-1; 8 positions agree with TRBD2. The CDR3 has 16 amino acids. V lost 5 bases and J lost 7; bases outside the gene matches: 13. Germline V gene lookup returns CDR1 SGHAT and CDR2 FQNNGV. CDR3 region: CASSRKSGSPQNEQFF. The CDR3 DNA sequence: TGTGCCAGCAGCCGGAAGAGCGGGAGTCCACAGAATGAGCAGTTCTTC.

This CDR3 reads CASKPTRDPWLGYTF. The CDR3 coding sequence is TGTGCCAGCAAACCGACTAGGGACCCGTGGCTTGGCTACACCTTC. The chain couples TRBV6-5 to TRBJ1-2, with D possibly matching TRBD1 (5 bases). The germline CDR1 and CDR2 sequences are MNHEY and SVGAGI. Trimming pared 7 bases from V and 7 bases from J, leaving 22 bases between. CDR3 size: 15 residues.

The V and J genes are TRBV14 and TRBJ2-2; D is undetermined. The germline V gene encodes CDR1 SGHDN and CDR2 FVKESK. Trimming took 5 bases from V and 6 from J, leaving 7 bases between them. This CDR3 has 12 residues. The chain's CDR3 is CASSRGAGELFF. CDR3 in DNA: TGTGCCAGCAGCAGAGGCGCCGGGGAGCTGTTTTTT.

V and J are TRBV11-3 and TRBJ1-1; D gene unclear. V dropped 5 bases and J dropped 8 bases, with 18 bases sitting between them. The CDR3 consists of 14 residues. CDR1 and CDR2 (germline): SGHNT, YENEEA. The CDR3 spells CASSDYNRPHEAFF. CDR3 bases: TGTGCCAGCAGCGACTACAACCGACCCCACGAAGCTTTCTTT.

This clone was found once. This rearrangement joins TRBV6-1 to TRBJ2-1; tentative D call: TRBD2 (6 bases). The CDR3 runs 15 residues. Trimming left V 1 base short and J 3 bases short, with 10 bases between. Germline CDR1 MNHNS, CDR2 SASEGT. The CDR3 is CASSEVEGGYNEQFF. The CDR3 region has the DNA TGTGCCAGCAGTGAAGTAGAGGGAGGCTACAATGAGCAGTTCTTC.

The chain couples TRBV19 to TRBJ1-6; D possibly corresponds to TRBD1 (6 bases). The length of the CDR3 is 15 residues. The ends were cut back, 1 base at V and 7 bases at J, with 11 bases in the middle. CDR1 and CDR2 (germline): LNHDA, SQIVND (reference sequence). The chain's CDR3 is CASSIGRTENSPLHF. For the CDR3, the DNA is TGTGCCAGTAGTATAGGAAGGACAGAGAATTCACCCCTCCACTTT.

This chain links TRBV5-4 with TRBJ2-7; possibly TRBD1 for D (6 bases). The CDR3 has 14 amino acids. V gave up 2 bases and J gave up 2 bases, with 11 bases separating them. Germline lookup yields CDR1 SGHNT and CDR2 YYREEE (reference sequence). Written as DNA, the CDR3 is TGTGCCAGCAGCTTCATAGGGGGTACCTACGAGCAGTACTTC. Protein: CASSFIGGTYEQYF. Full variable domain (outside the CDR3, taken from reference TRBV5-4 and TRBJ2-7): ETGVTQSPTHLIKTRGQQVTLRCSSQSGHNTVSWYQQALGQGPQFIFQYYREEENGRGNFPPRFSGLQFPNYSSELNVNALELDDSALYLCASSFIGGTYEQYFGPGTRLTVT.

The CDR3 sequence is CASSLGTGMNTEAFF. For the CDR3, the DNA is TGTGCCAGCAGTTTGGGGACAGGGATGAACACTGAAGCTTTCTTT. The genes are TRBV28 and TRBJ1-1; TRBD1 agrees at 9 bases. The CDR3 has 15 amino acids. V was clipped by 3 bases and J by 0 bases; unmatched bases: 2. The germline CDR1 and CDR2 sequences are MDHEN and SYDVKM.

This chain uses TRBV11-3 with TRBJ2-1, with 13 bases lining up with TRBD2. With V trimmed by 5 bases and J by 7 bases, 5 bases remained unmatched. The CDR3 consists of 15 residues. Germline V gene lookup returns CDR1 SGHNT and CDR2 YENEEA. The CDR3 sequence: CASSRGLAGMNEQFF. The CDR3 bases are TGTGCCAGCAGCCGGGGACTAGCGGGAATGAATGAGCAGTTCTTC.

This chain connects TRBV19 to TRBJ2-5; TRBD1 agrees at 7 bases. Germline V lookup: CDR1 LNHDA, CDR2 SQIVND (reference sequence). The CDR3 spans 16 residues. The trim removed 4 bases at V and 0 bases at J, leaving 8 bases unmatched. The CDR3: CASSTLTGRYQETQYF. The CDR3 DNA sequence: TGTGCCAGTAGTACGTTGACAGGGCGTTACCAAGAGACCCAGTACTTC.

The rearrangement links TRBV9 to TRBJ2-2, with D hard to call. The CDR3 contains 16 residues. CDR1 and CDR2 from the germline V gene are SGDLS and YYNGEE. V shed 0 bases and J shed 1 base, with 10 bases lying between them. CDR3 protein: CASSVGLTLNTGELFF. For the CDR3, the DNA is TGTGCCAGCAGCGTAGGCCTAACCCTGAACACCGGGGAGCTGTTTTTT.

V and J are TRBV11-1 and TRBJ1-1; no firm D call. Per the germline V gene, CDR1 is SGHAT and CDR2 is FQDESV (reference sequence). The CDR3 has 11 amino acids. Trimming pared 5 bases from V and 7 bases from J, leaving 8 bases between. The CDR3 region has the DNA TGTGCCAGCAGCGGACTGGGTGAAGCTTTCTTT. Translation gives CASSGLGEAFF.

The chain uses TRBV4-1 and TRBJ1-6; tentative D call: TRBD1 (5 bases). CDR3 size: 16 residues. V dropped 1 base and J dropped 11 bases, with 18 bases sitting between them. Germline V gives CDR1 MGHRA, CDR2 YSYEKL. CDR3 sequence (DNA): TGCGCCAGCAGCCAAGGCTCAGGGACCGGGGGGACACCCCTCCACTTT. Amino acids: CASSQGSGTGGTPLHF.

This sequence joins TRBV2 and TRBJ1-1; D not certain. Germline V lookup: CDR1 SNHLY, CDR2 FYNNEI. Trimming shortened V by 3 bases and J by 3 bases, and 11 bases separated the two germline ends. The CDR3 sequence is 14 residues long. CDR3 DNA sequence: TGTGCCAGCAGTGATGCCAGTCGGGACACTGAAGCTTTCTTT. It codes for CASSDASRDTEAFF.

V gene TRBV2 combines with J gene TRBJ1-1; TRBD1 matches 9 bases. The CDR3 extends over 14 amino acids. The V segment lost 6 bases and the J segment 3 bases; nucleotides outside the gene matches: 5. Germline V gene sequence: CDR1 SNHLY, CDR2 FYNNEI. The CDR3 DNA reads TGTGCCAGCAGGAAGGACAGGGGTGACACTGAAGCTTTCTTT. Encoded protein: CASRKDRGDTEAFF.

The chain has TRBV6-2 or TRBV6-3 and TRBJ1-1; D possibly corresponds to TRBD1 (5 bases). CDR3 size: 14 residues. Trimming pared 6 bases from V and 0 bases from J, leaving 11 bases between. Per the germline V gene, CDR1 is MNHEY and CDR2 is SVGEGT. The CDR3 nucleotides read TGTGCCAGCAGCCTACAGGAGTTGAACACTGAAGCTTTCTTT. Residues: CASSLQELNTEAFF.